This TCR beta chain derives from a study of blood T cell repertoires in COVID-19. About the study: Spain, Italy and the United States supplied samples that represented acute and convalescent COVID-19. Sources were T cells, B-cell-depleted T cells, or PBMCs; the material itself was cDNA or gDNA.

Authors' data handling: Cell counts per sample came from amplifying reference gene primers. Clones were read by immunoSEQ multiplex PCR, and TCRdb kept only the in-frame ones, dropping some. That table is the source of V, J and clone size, and D and trimming were worked out from the DNA. The table has approximately 94,000 clones, approximately 80% seen once; the top ten hold roughly 25%. The CDR3 has 12 residues. CDR1 is MNHEY, CDR2 SVGEGT, per germline. Trimming pared 0 bases from V and 11 bases from J, leaving 10 bases between. The chain carries TRBV6-2 or TRBV6-3 and TRBJ1-1; no clear D. The source is a man between 60 and 75 years old with acute or convalescent COVID-19. What was sequenced was peripheral blood. The CDR3 nucleotides read TGTGCCAGCAGTTACTCGGAGATCGGGGCTTTCTTT. It is translated as CASSYSEIGAFF.